These 11 T cell receptor beta chains came from one sample sequenced in a study of patients and donors after allogeneic stem cell transplantation (dated by TCRdb to 2019 to 2021). To prepare the library, RT-PCR was applied. Sequencing relied on a NextSeq 550. The public reads were run again by TCRdb, first through fastp at Q25 and then through MiXCR, and only productive beta chains were kept. Every CDR3 protein is listed once, alongside the most common genes and DNA of its rows. The sample includes hundreds of thousands of distinct CDR3 sequences, with roughly 16% observed a single time. Together, the top ten hold roughly 7.2% of the sample. Sequenced material: blood, either unsorted or a sorted T cell fraction (not recorded which). The receptors stem from a human donor who was either an allogeneic HSCT recipient or a stem cell or donor lymphocyte infusion donor (not recorded which). It is not recorded whose cells these are; they may come from a transplant donor.

This clonotype was detected a few times. The rearrangement uses TRBV19 and TRBJ2-1, with 11 bases aligning to TRBD2. V lost 7 bases, J lost 9 bases, and 5 bases stayed unmatched. The V gene's germline CDR1 is LNHDA and CDR2 SQIVND (reference sequence). CDR3 length: 13 residues. CDR3 residues: CASTGSGRGEQFF. In DNA form, the CDR3 reads TGTGCCAGTACCGGTAGCGGGAGGGGTGAGCAGTTCTTC.

In this sample, this clonotype turned up a few times. The CDR3 region is CSPIGPNYGYTF. The CDR3 DNA is TGCAGTCCAATAGGACCCAACTATGGCTACACCTTC. V is TRBV20-1 and J is TRBJ1-2; D unresolved. The ends were cut back, 8 bases at V and 2 bases at J, with 12 bases in the middle. CDR1 DFQATT and CDR2 SNEGSKA come from the germline V gene (reference sequence). The CDR3 is 12 residues long.

This chain uses TRBV5-1 with TRBJ1-4; TRBD1 aligns across 12 bases. Per germline, CDR1 SGHRS and CDR2 YFSETQ. The trim removed 5 bases at V and 7 bases at J, leaving 6 bases unmatched. The CDR3 sequence is 15 residues long. The CDR3 spells CASRGQGAEGEKLFF. The CDR3 DNA sequence: TGCGCCAGCAGGGGACAGGGGGCTGAGGGTGAAAAACTGTTTTTT.

The chain couples TRBV7-9 to TRBJ2-5, with D perhaps matching TRBD2 (6 bases). V was cut by 6 bases and J by 1 base, with 12 bases left in between. The CDR3 loop spans 14 amino acids. Germline CDR1 SEHNR, CDR2 FQNEAQ (reference sequence). The CDR3 region is CASRGGWAQETQYF. CDR3 in DNA: TGTGCCAGCAGAGGAGGGTGGGCCCAAGAGACCCAGTACTTC.

Only a few counts were recorded for this clonotype. The chain recombines TRBV9 with TRBJ1-1, with D hard to call. This CDR3 is 14 amino acids long. Germline lookup yields CDR1 SGDLS and CDR2 YYNGEE. V lost 0 bases and J lost 1, with 7 bases in between. The CDR3 spells CASSVVPTNTEAFF. Written as DNA, the CDR3 is TGTGCCAGCAGCGTAGTTCCCACGAACACTGAAGCTTTCTTT.

There are a few counts of this clonotype. The rearrangement links TRBV5-1 to TRBJ2-1; TRBD2 matches 11 bases. Losses at the gene ends were 4 bases for V and 5 bases for J; bases not matched to a gene: 8. Germline V CDR1 and CDR2: SGHRS, YFSETQ. The CDR3 totals 16 residues. CDR3 protein: CASSPQLAGGHNEQFF. CDR3 DNA: TGCGCCAGCAGCCCCCAGCTAGCGGGGGGCCACAATGAGCAGTTCTTC.

This clonotype was picked up a small number of times. V usage is TRBV2 and J usage is TRBJ1-5; possible D gene TRBD1, 6 bases. Trimming pared 3 bases from V and 11 bases from J, leaving 17 bases between. The CDR3 sequence is 14 residues long. Germline CDR1 reads SNHLY; CDR2 reads FYNNEI. CDR3 sequence: CASSEWGAPPAQHF. DNA of the CDR3: TGTGCCAGCAGTGAGTGGGGGGCCCCCCCGGCCCAGCATTTT.

There are a few counts of this clonotype. V and J are TRBV11-2 and TRBJ1-1; 7 bases line up with TRBD1. The junction had 14 bases not matched to a gene; V was cut back by 3 bases and J by 7 bases. CDR1 is SGHAT, CDR2 FQNNGV, per germline. CDR3 length equals 16 residues. The DNA for the CDR3 is TGTGCCAGCAGCTTCCTCGCCCACAGGGGAGTGGATGAAGCTTTCTTT. Translation: CASSFLAHRGVDEAFF.

The rearrangement uses TRBV10-2 and TRBJ2-3; a weak D match, TRBD1 (6 bases). The V gene lost 3 bases and the J gene lost 3 bases, with 10 bases spanning the gap. The CDR3 runs 14 residues. Germline CDR1 is WSHSY and CDR2 is SAAADI. DNA for the CDR3: TGCGCCAGCAGTGACGTCAGGGGTACAGATACGCAGTATTTT. Translated, it gives CASSDVRGTDTQYF.

This clonotype was observed a few times. The J gene is TRBJ2-7, the V gene TRBV9; 8 positions agree with TRBD2. After removal of 3 bases from V and 2 bases from J, the junction contained 10 bases not matched to a gene. The germline gives CDR1 SGDLS, CDR2 YYNGEE. This CDR3 is 16 amino acids long. CDR3 DNA sequence: TGTGCCAGCAGCGAAAACGGGGGGGCCCTCACCTACGAGCAGTACTTC. Its protein product is CASSENGGALTYEQYF.

This clonotype has only a few counts. This chain uses TRBV10-3 with TRBJ1-6; D gene unclear. CDR1 and CDR2 (germline): ENHRY, SYGVKD. Trimming pared 6 bases from V and 4 bases from J, leaving 7 bases between. The length of the CDR3 is 13 residues. The DNA of the CDR3 is TGTGCCATCAGGGCCAGTTATAATTCACCCCTCCACTTT. Protein product: CAIRASYNSPLHF.